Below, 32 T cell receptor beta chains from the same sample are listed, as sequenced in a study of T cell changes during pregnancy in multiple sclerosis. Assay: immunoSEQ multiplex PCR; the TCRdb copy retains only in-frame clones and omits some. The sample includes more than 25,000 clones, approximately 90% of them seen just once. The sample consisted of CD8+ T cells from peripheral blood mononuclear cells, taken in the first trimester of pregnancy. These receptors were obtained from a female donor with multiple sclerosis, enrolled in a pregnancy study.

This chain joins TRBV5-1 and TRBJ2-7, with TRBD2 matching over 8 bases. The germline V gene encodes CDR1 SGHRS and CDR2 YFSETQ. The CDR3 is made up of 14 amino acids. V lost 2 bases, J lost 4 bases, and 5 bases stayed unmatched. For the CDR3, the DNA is TGCGCCAGCAGCTTCAGCGGGGGCCCTTACGAGCAGTACTTC. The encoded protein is CASSFSGGPYEQYF.

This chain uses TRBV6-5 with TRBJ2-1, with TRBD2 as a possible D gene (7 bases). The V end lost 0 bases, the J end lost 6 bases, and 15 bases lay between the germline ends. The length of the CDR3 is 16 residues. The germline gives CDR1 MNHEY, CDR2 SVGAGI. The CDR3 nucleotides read TGTGCCAGCAGTTACTCGAGGGGGGGTTTTGGCAATGAGCAGTTCTTC. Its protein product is CASSYSRGGFGNEQFF.

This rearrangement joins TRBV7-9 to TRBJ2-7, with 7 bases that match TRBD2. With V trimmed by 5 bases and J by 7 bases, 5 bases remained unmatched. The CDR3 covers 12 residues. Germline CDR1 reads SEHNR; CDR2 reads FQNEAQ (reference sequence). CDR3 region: CASSDGRFEQYF. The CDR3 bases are TGTGCCAGCAGCGACGGGAGGTTTGAGCAGTACTTC.

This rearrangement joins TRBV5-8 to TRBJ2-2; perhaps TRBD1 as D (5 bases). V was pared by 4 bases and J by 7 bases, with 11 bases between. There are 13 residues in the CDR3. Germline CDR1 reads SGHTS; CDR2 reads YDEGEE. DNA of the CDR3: TGTGCCAGCAGCCCTCAGGGTAACGGGGAGCTGTTTTTT. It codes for CASSPQGNGELFF.

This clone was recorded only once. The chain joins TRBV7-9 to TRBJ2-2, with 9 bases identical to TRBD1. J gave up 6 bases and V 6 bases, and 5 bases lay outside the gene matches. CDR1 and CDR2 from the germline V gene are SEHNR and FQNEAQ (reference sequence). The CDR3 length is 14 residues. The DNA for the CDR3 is TGTGCCAGCAGGTGGACAGGGGCCGCCGGGGAGCTGTTTTTT. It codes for CASRWTGAAGELFF.

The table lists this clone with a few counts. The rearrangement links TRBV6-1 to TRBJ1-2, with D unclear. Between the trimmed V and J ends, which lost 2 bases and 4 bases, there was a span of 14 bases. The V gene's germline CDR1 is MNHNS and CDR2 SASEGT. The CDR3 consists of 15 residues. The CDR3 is CASSEYLGASYGYTF. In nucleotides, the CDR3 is TGTGCCAGCAGTGAATATCTGGGAGCGAGCTATGGCTACACCTTC.

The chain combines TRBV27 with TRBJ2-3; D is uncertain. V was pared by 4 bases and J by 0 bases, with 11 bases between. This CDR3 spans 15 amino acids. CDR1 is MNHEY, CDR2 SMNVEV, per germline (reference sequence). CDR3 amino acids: CASSSDIGSTDTQYF. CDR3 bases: TGTGCCAGCAGTTCCGACATAGGTAGCACAGATACGCAGTATTTT.

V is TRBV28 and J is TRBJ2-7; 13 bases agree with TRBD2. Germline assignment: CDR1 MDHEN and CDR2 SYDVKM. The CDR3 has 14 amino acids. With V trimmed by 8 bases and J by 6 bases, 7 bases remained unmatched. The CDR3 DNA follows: TGTGCCAGCGCGACGGGACTAGCGGGAAGCGAGCAGTACTTC. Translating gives CASATGLAGSEQYF.

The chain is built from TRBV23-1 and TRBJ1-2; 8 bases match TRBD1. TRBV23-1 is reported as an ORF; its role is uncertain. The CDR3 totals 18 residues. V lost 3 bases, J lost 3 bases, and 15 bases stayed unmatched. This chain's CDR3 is CASSQRIWDRWSDYGYTF. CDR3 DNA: TGCGCCAGCAGTCAGCGAATCTGGGACAGGTGGTCGGACTATGGCTACACCTTC.

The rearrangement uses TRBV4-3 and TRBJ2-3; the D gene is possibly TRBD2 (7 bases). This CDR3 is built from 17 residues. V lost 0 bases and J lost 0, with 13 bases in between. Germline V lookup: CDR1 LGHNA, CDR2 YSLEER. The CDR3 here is CASSQEGRGESTDTQYF. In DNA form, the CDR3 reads TGCGCCAGCAGCCAAGAGGGGAGGGGGGAAAGCACAGATACGCAGTATTTT.

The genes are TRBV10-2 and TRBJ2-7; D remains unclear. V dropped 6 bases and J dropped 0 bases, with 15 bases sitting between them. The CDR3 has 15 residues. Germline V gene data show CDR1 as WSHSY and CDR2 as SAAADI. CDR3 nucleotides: TGCGCCAGCAGGAATTTAGCCGGTAGCTCCTACGAGCAGTACTTC. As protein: CASRNLAGSSYEQYF.

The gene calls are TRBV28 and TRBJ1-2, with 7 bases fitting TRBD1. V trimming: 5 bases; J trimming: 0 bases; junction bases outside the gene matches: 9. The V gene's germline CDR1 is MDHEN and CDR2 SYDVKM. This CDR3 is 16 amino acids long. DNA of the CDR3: TGTGCCAGCAGTGTGGACAGGCAGACACCTAACTATGGCTACACCTTC. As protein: CASSVDRQTPNYGYTF.

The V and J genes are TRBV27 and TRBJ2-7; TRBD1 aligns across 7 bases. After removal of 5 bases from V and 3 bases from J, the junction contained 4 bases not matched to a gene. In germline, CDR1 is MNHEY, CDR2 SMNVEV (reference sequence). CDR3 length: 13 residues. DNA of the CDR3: TGTGCCAGCAGTATCAACAGGGGCTACGAGCAGTACTTC. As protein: CASSINRGYEQYF.

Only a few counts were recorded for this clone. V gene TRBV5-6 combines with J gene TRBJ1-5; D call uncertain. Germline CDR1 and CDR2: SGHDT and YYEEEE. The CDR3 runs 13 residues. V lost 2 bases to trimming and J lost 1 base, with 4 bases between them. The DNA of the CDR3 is TGTGCCAGCAGCTTCGGGAGCAATCAGCCCCAGCATTTT. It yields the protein CASSFGSNQPQHF.

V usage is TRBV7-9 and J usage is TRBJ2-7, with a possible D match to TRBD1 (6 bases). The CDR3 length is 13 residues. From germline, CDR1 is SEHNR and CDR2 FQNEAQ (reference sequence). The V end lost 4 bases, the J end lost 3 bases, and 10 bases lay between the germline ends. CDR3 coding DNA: TGTGCCAGCAGCTGGGCAGGGGACTACGAGCAGTACTTC. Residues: CASSWAGDYEQYF.

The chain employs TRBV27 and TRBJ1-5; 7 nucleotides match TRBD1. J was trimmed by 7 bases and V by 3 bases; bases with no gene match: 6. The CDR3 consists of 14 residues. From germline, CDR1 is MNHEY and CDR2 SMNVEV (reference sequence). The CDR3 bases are TGTGCCAGCAGTTTCACAGGGGTCGGCCAGCCCCAGCATTTT. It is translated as CASSFTGVGQPQHF.

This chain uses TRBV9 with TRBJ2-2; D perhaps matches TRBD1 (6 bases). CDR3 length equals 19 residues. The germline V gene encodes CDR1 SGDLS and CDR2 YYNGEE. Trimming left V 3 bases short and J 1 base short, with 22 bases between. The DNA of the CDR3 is TGTGCCAGCAGCGCCCCCAGGTGGGAAGGGGGTTGGAACACCGGGGAGCTGTTTTTT. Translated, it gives CASSAPRWEGGWNTGELFF.

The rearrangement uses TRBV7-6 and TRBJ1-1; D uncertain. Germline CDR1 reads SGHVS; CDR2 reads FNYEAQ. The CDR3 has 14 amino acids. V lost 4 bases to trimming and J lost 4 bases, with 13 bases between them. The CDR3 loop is CASSSYGGSTEAFF. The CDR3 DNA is TGTGCCAGCAGCTCTTACGGAGGGAGCACTGAAGCTTTCTTT.

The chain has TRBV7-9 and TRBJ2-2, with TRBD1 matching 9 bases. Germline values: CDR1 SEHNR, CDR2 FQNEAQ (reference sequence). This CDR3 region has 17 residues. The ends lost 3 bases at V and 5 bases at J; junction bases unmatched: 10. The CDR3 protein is CASSFPQQGASTGELFF. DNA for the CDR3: TGTGCCAGCAGCTTTCCCCAACAGGGGGCGTCGACCGGGGAGCTGTTTTTT.

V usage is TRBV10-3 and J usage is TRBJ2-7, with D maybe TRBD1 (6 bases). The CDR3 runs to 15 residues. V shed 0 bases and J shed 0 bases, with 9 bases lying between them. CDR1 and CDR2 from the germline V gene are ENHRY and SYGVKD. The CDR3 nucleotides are TGTGCCATCAGTGAGTCGGGGGCGAACTCCTACGAGCAGTACTTC. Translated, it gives CAISESGANSYEQYF.

The CDR3 here is CASSDTSGGRYNEQFF. For the CDR3, the DNA is TGTGCCAGCAGCGACACTAGCGGGGGCAGATACAATGAGCAGTTCTTC. This chain connects TRBV5-4 to TRBJ2-1; 11 bases map to TRBD2. This CDR3 spans 16 amino acids. Germline lookup yields CDR1 SGHNT and CDR2 YYREEE (reference sequence). The ends lost 4 bases at V and 4 bases at J; junction bases unmatched: 7.

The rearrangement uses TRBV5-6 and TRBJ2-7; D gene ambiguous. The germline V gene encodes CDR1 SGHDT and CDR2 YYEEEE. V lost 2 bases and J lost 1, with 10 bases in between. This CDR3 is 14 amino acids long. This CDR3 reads CASSFPSLSYEQYF. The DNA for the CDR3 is TGTGCCAGCAGCTTTCCGTCCCTTTCCTACGAGCAGTACTTC.

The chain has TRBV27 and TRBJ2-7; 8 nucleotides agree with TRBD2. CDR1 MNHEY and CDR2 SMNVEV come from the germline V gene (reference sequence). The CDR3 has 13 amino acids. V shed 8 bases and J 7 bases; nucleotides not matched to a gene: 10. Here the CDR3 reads CASRSGGALEQYF. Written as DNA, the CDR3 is TGTGCCAGCCGTTCGGGAGGGGCTCTGGAGCAGTACTTC.

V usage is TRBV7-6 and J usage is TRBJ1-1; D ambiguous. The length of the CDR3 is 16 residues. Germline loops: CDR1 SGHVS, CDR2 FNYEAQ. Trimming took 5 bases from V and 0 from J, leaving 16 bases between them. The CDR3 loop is CASSPLLGGLNTEAFF. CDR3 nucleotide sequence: TGTGCCAGCAGCCCCCTTTTGGGCGGGTTGAACACTGAAGCTTTCTTT.

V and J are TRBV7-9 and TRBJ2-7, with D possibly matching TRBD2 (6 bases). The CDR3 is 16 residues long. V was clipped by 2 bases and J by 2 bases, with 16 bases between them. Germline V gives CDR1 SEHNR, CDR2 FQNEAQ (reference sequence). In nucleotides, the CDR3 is TGTGCCAGCAGCTTACAAGGAGGGGTCAAGACCTACGAGCAGTACTTC. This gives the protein CASSLQGGVKTYEQYF. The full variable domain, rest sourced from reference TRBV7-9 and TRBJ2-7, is DTGVSQNPRHKITKRGQNVTFRCDPISEHNRLYWYRQTLGQGPEFLTYFQNEAQLEKSRLLSDRFSAERPKGSFSTLEIQRTEQGDSAMYLCASSLQGGVKTYEQYFGPGTRLTVT.

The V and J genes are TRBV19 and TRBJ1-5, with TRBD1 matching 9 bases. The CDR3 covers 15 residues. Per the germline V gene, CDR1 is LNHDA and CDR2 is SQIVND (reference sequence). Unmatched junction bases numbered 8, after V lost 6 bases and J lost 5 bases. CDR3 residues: CASRPGQGFYQPQHF. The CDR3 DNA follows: TGTGCCAGTAGGCCGGGACAGGGATTTTATCAGCCCCAGCATTTT.

The CDR3 loop is CASSQAGGPYNEQFF. The CDR3 region has the DNA TGCGCCAGCAGCCAAGCGGGGGGGCCGTACAATGAGCAGTTCTTC. This chain links TRBV5-1 with TRBJ2-1; 10 bases match TRBD2. V gave up 4 bases and J gave up 4 bases; unmatched junction bases: 5. The CDR3 has 15 amino acids. Germline values: CDR1 SGHRS, CDR2 YFSETQ.

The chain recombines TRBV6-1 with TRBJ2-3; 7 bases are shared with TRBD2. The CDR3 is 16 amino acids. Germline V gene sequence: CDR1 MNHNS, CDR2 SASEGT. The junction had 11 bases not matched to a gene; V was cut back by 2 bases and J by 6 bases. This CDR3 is CASSEFGGTGSDTQYF. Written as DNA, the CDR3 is TGTGCCAGCAGTGAATTCGGGGGGACGGGATCGGATACGCAGTATTTT.

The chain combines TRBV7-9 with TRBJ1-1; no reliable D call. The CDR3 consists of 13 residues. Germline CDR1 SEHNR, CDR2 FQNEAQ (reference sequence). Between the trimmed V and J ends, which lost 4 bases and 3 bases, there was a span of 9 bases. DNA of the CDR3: TGTGCCAGCAGCTCCGGGTGGGACACTGAAGCTTTCTTT. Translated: CASSSGWDTEAFF.

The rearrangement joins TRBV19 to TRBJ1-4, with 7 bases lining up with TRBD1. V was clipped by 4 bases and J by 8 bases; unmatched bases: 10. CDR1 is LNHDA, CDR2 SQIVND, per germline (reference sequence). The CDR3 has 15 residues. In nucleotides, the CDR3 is TGTGCCAGTAGTAATTACAGGGGTTCCCAAGAAAAACTGTTTTTT. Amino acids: CASSNYRGSQEKLFF.

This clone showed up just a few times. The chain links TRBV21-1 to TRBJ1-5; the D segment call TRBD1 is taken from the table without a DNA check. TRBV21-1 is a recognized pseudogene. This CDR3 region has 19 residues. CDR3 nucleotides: TGTGCCAGCAGCAAAGATCTGGGACAGAGAGGGGATAGCAATCAGCCCCAGCATTTT. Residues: CASSKDLGQRGDSNQPQHF.

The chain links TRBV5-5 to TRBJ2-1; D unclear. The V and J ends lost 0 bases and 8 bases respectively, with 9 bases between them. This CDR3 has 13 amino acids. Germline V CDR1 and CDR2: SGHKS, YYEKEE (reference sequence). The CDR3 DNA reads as TGTGCCAGCAGCTTGGGAGTACTCGATGAGCAGTTCTTC. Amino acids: CASSLGVLDEQFF.